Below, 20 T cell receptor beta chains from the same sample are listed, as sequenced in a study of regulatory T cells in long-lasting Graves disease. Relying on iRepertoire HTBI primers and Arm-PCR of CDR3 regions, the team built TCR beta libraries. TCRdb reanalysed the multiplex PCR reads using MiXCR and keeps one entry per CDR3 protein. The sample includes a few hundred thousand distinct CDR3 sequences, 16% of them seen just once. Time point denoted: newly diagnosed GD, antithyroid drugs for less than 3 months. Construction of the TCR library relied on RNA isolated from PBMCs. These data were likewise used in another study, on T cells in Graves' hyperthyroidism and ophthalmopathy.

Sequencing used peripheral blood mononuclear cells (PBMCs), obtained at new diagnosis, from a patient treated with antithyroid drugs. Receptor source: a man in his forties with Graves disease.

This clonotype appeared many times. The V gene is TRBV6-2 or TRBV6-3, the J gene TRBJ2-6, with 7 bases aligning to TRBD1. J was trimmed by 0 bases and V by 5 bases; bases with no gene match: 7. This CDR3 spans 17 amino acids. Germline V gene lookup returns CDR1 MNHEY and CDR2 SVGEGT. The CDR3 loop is CASSGGTASSGANVLTF. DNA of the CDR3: TGTGCCAGCAGTGGTGGGACAGCCAGCTCTGGGGCCAACGTCCTGACTTTC.

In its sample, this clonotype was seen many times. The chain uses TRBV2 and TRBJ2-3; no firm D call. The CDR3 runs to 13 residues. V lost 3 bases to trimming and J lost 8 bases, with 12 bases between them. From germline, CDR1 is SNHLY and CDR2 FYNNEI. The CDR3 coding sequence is TGTGCCAGCAGTGATTTCACTACGTCTACGCAGTATTTT. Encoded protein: CASSDFTTSTQYF. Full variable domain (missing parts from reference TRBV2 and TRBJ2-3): EPEVTQTPSHQVTQMGQEVILRCVPISNHLYFYWYRQILGQKVEFLVSFYNNEISEKSEIFDDQFSVERPDGSNFTLKIRSTKLEDSAMYFCASSDFTTSTQYFGPGTRLTVL.

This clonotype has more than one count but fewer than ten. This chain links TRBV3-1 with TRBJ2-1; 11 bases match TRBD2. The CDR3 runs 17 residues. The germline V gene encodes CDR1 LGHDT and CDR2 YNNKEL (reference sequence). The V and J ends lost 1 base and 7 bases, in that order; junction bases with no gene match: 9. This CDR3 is CASSQVVLAGGPNEQFF. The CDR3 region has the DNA TGTGCCAGCAGCCAAGTAGTTTTAGCGGGGGGGCCGAATGAGCAGTTCTTC.

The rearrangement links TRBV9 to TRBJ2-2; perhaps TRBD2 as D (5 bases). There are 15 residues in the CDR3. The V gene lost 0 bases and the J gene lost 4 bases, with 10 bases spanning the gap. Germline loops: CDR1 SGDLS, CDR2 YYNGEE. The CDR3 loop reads CASSVGRGGTGELFF. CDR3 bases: TGTGCCAGCAGCGTAGGGCGCGGAGGCACCGGGGAGCTGTTTTTT. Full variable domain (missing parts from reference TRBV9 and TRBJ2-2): DSGVTQTPKHLITATGQRVTLRCSPRSGDLSVYWYQQSLDQGLQFLIQYYNGEERAKGNILERFSAQQFPDLHSELNLSSLELGDSALYFCASSVGRGGTGELFFGEGSRLTVL.

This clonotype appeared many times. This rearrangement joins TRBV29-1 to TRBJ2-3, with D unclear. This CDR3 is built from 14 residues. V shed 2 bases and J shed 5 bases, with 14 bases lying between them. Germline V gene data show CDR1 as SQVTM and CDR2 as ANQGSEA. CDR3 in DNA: TGCAGCGTTGAAATCACGCTTGTGGGAGATACGCAGTATTTT. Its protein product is CSVEITLVGDTQYF.

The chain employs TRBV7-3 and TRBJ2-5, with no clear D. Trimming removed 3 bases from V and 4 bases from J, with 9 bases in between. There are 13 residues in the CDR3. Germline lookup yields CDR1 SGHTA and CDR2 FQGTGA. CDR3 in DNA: TGTGCCAGCAGCTTTCGCGTACGAGAGACCCAGTACTTC. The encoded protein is CASSFRVRETQYF.

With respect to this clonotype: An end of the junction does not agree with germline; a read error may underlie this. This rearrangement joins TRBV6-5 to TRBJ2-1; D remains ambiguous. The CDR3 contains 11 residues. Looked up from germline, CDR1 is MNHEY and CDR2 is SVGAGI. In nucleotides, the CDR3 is TGTGCCAGCAGTTTTTACAATAAGCAGTTCTTC. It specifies CASSFYNKQFF.

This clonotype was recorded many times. The CDR3 DNA reads TGCGCCAGCTCGGGAAAGCGGGGGGGAACAGATACGCAGTATTTT. Amino acid sequence: CASSGKRGGTDTQYF. The chain uses TRBV10-2 and TRBJ2-3, with 10 bases aligning to TRBD2. There are 15 residues in the CDR3. CDR1 is WSHSY, CDR2 SAAADI, per germline. V shed 8 bases and J 3 bases; nucleotides not matched to a gene: 8.

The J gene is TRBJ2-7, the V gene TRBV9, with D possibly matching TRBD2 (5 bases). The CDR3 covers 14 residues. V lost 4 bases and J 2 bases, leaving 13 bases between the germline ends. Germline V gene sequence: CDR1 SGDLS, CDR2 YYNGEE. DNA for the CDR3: TGTGCCAGCAGCCCCCGACTATCCGCCTACGAGCAGTACTTC. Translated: CASSPRLSAYEQYF.

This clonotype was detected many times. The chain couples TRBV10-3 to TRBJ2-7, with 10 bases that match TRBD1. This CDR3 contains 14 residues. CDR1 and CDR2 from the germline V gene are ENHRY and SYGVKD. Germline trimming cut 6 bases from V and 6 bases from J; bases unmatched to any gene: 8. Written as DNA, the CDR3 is TGTGCCATCAGGGGACAGGGGAGGCTCCGCGAGCAGTACTTC. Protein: CAIRGQGRLREQYF.

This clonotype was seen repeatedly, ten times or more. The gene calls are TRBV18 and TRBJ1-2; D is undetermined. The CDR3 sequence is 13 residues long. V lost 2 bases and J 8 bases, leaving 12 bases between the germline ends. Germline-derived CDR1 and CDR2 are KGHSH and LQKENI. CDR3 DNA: TGTGCCAGCTCACCAAGAACGGAGGACGGCTACACCTTC. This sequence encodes CASSPRTEDGYTF.

In DNA form, the CDR3 reads TGTGCCAGCAGCCCAGGACAGGCGCTTGGGACTGAAGCTTTCTTT. Translated: CASSPGQALGTEAFF. The chain has TRBV7-9 and TRBJ1-1; TRBD1 aligns across 7 bases. The CDR3 has 15 amino acids. Per the germline V gene, CDR1 is SEHNR and CDR2 is FQNEAQ (reference sequence). V dropped 5 bases and J dropped 5; count of bases not matched to a gene: 11.

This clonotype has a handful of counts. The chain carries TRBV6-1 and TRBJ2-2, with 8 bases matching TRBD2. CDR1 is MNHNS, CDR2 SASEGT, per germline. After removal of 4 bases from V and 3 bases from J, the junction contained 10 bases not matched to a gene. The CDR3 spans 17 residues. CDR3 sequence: CASSVPSGGAHTGELFF. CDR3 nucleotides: TGTGCCAGCAGTGTACCCTCCGGGGGGGCCCACACCGGGGAGCTGTTTTTT.

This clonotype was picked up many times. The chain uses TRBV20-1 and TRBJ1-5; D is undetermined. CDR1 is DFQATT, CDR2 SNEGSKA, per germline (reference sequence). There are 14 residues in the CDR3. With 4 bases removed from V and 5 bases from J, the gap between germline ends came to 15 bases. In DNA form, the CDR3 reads TGCAGTGCTACCAGCGGGGAGGAGTATCAGCCCCAGCATTTT. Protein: CSATSGEEYQPQHF.

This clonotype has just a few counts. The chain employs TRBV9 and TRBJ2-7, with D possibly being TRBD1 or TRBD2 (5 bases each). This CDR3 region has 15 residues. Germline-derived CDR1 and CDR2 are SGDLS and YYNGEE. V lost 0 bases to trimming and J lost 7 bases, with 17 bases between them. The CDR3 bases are TGTGCCAGCAGCGTAGCGGGGCCTCAAGGGGAAGAGCAGTACTTC. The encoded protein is CASSVAGPQGEEQYF.

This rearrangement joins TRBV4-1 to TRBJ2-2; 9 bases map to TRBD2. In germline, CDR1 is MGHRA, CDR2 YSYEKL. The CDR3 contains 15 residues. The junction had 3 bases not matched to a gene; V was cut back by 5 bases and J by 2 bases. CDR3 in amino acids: CASSWRGGNTGELFF. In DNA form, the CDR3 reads TGCGCCAGCAGCTGGCGGGGGGGTAACACCGGGGAGCTGTTTTTT.

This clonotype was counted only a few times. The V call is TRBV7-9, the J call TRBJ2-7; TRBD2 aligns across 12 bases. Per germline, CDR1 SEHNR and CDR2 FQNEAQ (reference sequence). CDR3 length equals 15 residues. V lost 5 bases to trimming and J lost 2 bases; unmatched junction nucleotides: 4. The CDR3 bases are TGTGCCAGCAGCGCGACTAGCGGGGGCCCCTACGAGCAGTACTTC. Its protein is CASSATSGGPYEQYF. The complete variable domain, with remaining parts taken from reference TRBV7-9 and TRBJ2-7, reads DTGVSQNPRHKITKRGQNVTFRCDPISEHNRLYWYRQTLGQGPEFLTYFQNEAQLEKSRLLSDRFSAERPKGSFSTLEIQRTEQGDSAMYLCASSATSGGPYEQYFGPGTRLTVT.

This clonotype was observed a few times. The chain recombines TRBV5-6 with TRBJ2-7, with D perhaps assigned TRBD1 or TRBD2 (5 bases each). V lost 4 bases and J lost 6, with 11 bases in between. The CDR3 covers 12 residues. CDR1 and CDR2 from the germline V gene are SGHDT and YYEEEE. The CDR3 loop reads CASSRDGPEQYF. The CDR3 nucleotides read TGTGCCAGCAGCCGGGACGGCCCCGAGCAGTACTTC.

CDR3 in amino acids: CASSYSGQTFYNEQFF. CDR3 nucleotides: TGTGCCAGCAGTTACTCGGGACAGACATTCTACAATGAGCAGTTCTTC. This chain connects TRBV6-5 to TRBJ2-1; TRBD1 agrees at 7 bases. Per the germline V gene, CDR1 is MNHEY and CDR2 is SVGAGI. This CDR3 region has 16 residues. V lost 0 bases, J lost 3 bases, and 5 bases stayed unmatched.

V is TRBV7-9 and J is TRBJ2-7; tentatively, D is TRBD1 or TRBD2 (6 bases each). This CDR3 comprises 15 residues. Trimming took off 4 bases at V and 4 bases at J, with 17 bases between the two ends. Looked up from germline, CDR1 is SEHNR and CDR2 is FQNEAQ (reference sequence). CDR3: CASSSRESGVYEQYF. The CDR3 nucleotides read TGTGCCAGCAGCTCCCGGGAGTCAGGGGTTTACGAGCAGTACTTC.